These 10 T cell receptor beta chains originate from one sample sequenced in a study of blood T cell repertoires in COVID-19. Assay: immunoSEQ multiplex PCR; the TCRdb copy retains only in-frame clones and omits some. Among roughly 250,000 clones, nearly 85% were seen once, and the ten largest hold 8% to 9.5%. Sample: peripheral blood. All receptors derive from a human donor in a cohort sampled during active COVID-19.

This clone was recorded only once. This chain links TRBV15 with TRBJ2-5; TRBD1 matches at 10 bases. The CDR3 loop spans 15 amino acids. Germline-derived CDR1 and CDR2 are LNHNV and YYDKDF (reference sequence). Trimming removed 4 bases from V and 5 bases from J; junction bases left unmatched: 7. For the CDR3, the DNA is TGTGCCACCAGCAAGAGGACAGGGGGATTTGAGACCCAGTACTTC. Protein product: CATSKRTGGFETQYF.

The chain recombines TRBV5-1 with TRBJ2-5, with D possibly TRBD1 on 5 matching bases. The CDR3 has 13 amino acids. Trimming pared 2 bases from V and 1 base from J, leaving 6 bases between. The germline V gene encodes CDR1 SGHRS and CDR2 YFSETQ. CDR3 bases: TGCGCCAGCAGCTTAGGGGCCCAAGAGACCCAGTACTTC. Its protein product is CASSLGAQETQYF. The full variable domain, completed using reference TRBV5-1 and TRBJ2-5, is KAGVTQTPRYLIKTRGQQVTLSCSPISGHRSVSWYQQTPGQGLQFLFEYFSETQRNKGNFPGRFSGRQFSNSRSEMNVSTLELGDSALYLCASSLGAQETQYFGPGTRLLVL.

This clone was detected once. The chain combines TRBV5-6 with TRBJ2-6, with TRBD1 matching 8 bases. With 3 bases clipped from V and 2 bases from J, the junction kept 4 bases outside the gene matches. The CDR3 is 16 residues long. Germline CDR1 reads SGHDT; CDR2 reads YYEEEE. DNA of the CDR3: TGTGCCAGCAGCTCTCAGGGGGCGCCTGGGGCCAACGTCCTGACTTTC. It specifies CASSSQGAPGANVLTF.

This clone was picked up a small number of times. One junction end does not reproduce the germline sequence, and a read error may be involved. CDR3 amino acids: CASSEYNRGIHF. CDR3 sequence (DNA): TGTGCCAGCAGCGAGTACAACAGGGGCATCCACTTC. The chain joins TRBV6-5 to TRBJ2-7; 7 positions match TRBD1. The CDR3 totals 12 residues. CDR1 and CDR2 (germline): MNHEY, SVGAGI.

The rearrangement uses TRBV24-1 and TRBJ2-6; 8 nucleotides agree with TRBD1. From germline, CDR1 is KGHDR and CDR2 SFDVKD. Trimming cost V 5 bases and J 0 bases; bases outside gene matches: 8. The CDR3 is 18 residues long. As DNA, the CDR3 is TGTGCCACCAGTGTGAAAGCAGGGGGCGTCTCTGGGGCCAACGTCCTGACTTTC. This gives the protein CATSVKAGGVSGANVLTF.

DNA for the CDR3: TGTGCCACCAGCAGAGAGGGCGGGGGGGCGTACGAGCAGTACTTC. Amino acids: CATSREGGGAYEQYF. This chain connects TRBV15 to TRBJ2-7; 9 bases are a match to TRBD2. From germline, CDR1 is LNHNV and CDR2 YYDKDF (reference sequence). This CDR3 has 15 amino acids. With 0 bases clipped from V and 4 bases from J, the junction kept 4 bases outside the gene matches.

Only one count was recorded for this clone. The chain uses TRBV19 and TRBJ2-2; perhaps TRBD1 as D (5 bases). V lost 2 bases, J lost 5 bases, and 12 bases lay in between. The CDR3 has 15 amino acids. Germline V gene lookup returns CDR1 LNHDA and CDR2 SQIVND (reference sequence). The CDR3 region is CASSILAGRTGELFF. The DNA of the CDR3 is TGTGCCAGTAGTATACTGGCAGGGCGGACCGGGGAGCTGTTTTTT.

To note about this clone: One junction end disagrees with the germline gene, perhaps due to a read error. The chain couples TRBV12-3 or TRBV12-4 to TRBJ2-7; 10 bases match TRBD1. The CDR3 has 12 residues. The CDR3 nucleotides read TGTGCCAGCAGTTATTACCCGGGACAGGGGAACTTC. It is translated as CASSYYPGQGNF.

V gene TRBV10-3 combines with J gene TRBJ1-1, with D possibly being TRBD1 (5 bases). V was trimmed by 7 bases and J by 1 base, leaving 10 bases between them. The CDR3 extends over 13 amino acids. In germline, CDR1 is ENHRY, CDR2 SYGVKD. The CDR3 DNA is TGTGCCATCACTGCGGGGGAGAACACTGAAGCTTTCTTT. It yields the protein CAITAGENTEAFF.

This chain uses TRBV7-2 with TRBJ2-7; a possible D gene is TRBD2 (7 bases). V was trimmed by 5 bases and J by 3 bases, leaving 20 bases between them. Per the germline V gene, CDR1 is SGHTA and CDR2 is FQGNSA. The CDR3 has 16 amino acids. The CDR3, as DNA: TGTGCCAGCAGCCCAGTCCCAGGACTAGGGGGCTACGAGCAGTACTTC. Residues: CASSPVPGLGGYEQYF.